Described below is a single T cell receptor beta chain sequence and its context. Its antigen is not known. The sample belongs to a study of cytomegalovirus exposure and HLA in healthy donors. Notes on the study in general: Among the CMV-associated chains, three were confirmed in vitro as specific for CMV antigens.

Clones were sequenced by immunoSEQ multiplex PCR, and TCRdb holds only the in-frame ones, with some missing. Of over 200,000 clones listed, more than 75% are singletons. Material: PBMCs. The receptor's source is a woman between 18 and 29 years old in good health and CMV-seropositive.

In DNA, the CDR3 is TGTGCCAGCAGCCCTGGGACAGGGGGATACGAGCAGTACTTC. Its protein is CASSPGTGGYEQYF. The chain links TRBV7-6 to TRBJ2-7; 11 nucleotides match TRBD1. Trimming took 5 bases from V and 4 from J; bases not matched to a gene: 4. Per the germline V gene, CDR1 is SGHVS and CDR2 is FNYEAQ. This CDR3 contains 14 residues.